A selection of T cell receptor beta chains follows, all from one sample in a study of post-analysis software for immune sequencing data. Each CDR3 protein gets one entry after TCRdb re-called the PCR reads with MiXCR. The repertoire holds 820,000 or so distinct CDR3 sequences, with 53% as singletons. Material: blood. The source is a girl aged 10 to 17 with multiple sclerosis. Each CDR3 is given with its conserved first and last residue. Fields, in order: J gene, D gene, V gene, clone size, CDR3 DNA, CDR3 protein. D genes are given only for firm matches. Expanded clones are given a class, and other clones once, few, many or no size at all.

j_gene: TRBJ1-2
d_gene: -
v_gene: TRBV3-1
abundance: -
CDR3nt: TGTGCCAGCAGCCAGGATGTCCATGGTGACTATGGCTACACCTTC
CDR3aa: CASSQDVHGDYGYTF

j_gene: TRBJ1-1
d_gene: -
v_gene: TRBV20-1
abundance: -
CDR3nt: TGCAGTGCTAGCTTAACCTCTAACACTGAAGCTTTCTTT
CDR3aa: CSASLTSNTEAFF

j_gene: TRBJ1-2
d_gene: -
v_gene: TRBV15
abundance: once
CDR3nt: TGTGCCACCAGCAGAGATCCAGCGGGTAGCTATGGCTACACCTTC
CDR3aa: CATSRDPAGSYGYTF

j_gene: TRBJ2-5
d_gene: -
v_gene: TRBV15
abundance: -
CDR3nt: TGTGCCACCGAGCATTGGGGTGGTCAAGAGACCCTGTACTTC
CDR3aa: CATEHWGGQETLYF

j_gene: TRBJ1-2
d_gene: -
v_gene: TRBV7-2
abundance: -
CDR3nt: TGTGCCAGCAGCATACAGGGCTATGGCTACACCTTC
CDR3aa: CASSIQGYGYTF

j_gene: TRBJ1-2
d_gene: TRBD1
v_gene: TRBV4-1
abundance: -
CDR3nt: TGCGCCAGCAGCGGAAAGACCGGACAGGGCCCTAGCTATGGCTACACCTTC
CDR3aa: CASSGKTGQGPSYGYTF

j_gene: TRBJ2-7
d_gene: -
v_gene: TRBV5-6
abundance: -
CDR3nt: TGTGCCAGCAGCTGGGGGGCAGGGACAGAAGAATACGAGCAGTACTTC
CDR3aa: CASSWGAGTEEYEQYF

j_gene: TRBJ1-5
d_gene: -
v_gene: TRBV9
abundance: once
CDR3nt: TGTGCCAGCAGCCCGTACCCTAGCAATCAGCCCCAGCATTTT
CDR3aa: CASSPYPSNQPQHF

j_gene: TRBJ2-5
d_gene: TRBD2
v_gene: TRBV5-1
abundance: few
CDR3nt: TGCGCCAGCAGCTTGGATGCTAGCGGGACCCAAGAGACCCAGTACTTC
CDR3aa: CASSLDASGTQETQYF

j_gene: TRBJ2-1
d_gene: -
v_gene: TRBV20-1
abundance: few
CDR3nt: TGCAGTGCTAGAGATCCCAAGACTTCGAGGAATGAGCAGTTCTTC
CDR3aa: CSARDPKTSRNEQFF

j_gene: TRBJ1-1
d_gene: -
v_gene: TRBV29-1
abundance: -
CDR3nt: TGCAGCGGCCGCGGGCACATGAACACTGAAGCTTTCTTT
CDR3aa: CSGRGHMNTEAFF

j_gene: TRBJ1-1
d_gene: TRBD1
v_gene: TRBV5-1
abundance: -
CDR3nt: TGCGCCAGCAACGTTACAGGGGGCCGGAACACTGAAGCTTTCTTT
CDR3aa: CASNVTGGRNTEAFF

j_gene: TRBJ2-1
d_gene: -
v_gene: TRBV4-1
abundance: few
CDR3nt: TGCGCCAGCAGCCAAGACCCGGGGGTTTCCTACAATGAGCAGTTCTTC
CDR3aa: CASSQDPGVSYNEQFF

j_gene: TRBJ2-1
d_gene: TRBD2
v_gene: TRBV2
abundance: once
CDR3nt: TGTGCCAGCAGCTGGACTAGCGGGAGGTATGAGCAGTTCTTC
CDR3aa: CASSWTSGRYEQFF

j_gene: TRBJ2-5
d_gene: TRBD2
v_gene: TRBV6-1
abundance: -
CDR3nt: TGTGCCAGCAGCGGGATGGGCCCCGGGACTAGCGGGCGGTACCAAGAGACCCAGTACTTC
CDR3aa: CASSGMGPGTSGRYQETQYF

j_gene: TRBJ1-5
d_gene: TRBD1
v_gene: TRBV12-3/TRBV12-4
abundance: -
CDR3nt: TGTGCCAGCAGTTCCCGACAGGGGCTGGATAGCAATCAGCCCCAGCATTTT
CDR3aa: CASSSRQGLDSNQPQHF

j_gene: TRBJ2-1
d_gene: -
v_gene: TRBV10-3
abundance: once
CDR3nt: TGTGCCATCAGTGAGTCGAGGGACTCGACCGGGTTCTTC
CDR3aa: CAISESRDSTGFF

j_gene: TRBJ2-7
d_gene: -
v_gene: TRBV20-1
abundance: few
CDR3nt: TGCAGTGCTAGAGATCCAGCCGGTGGCCACGAGCAGTACTTC
CDR3aa: CSARDPAGGHEQYF

j_gene: TRBJ2-5
d_gene: -
v_gene: TRBV20-1
abundance: -
CDR3nt: TGCAGTGCTAGAGGAGGGCCTATAGAGACCCAGTACTTC
CDR3aa: CSARGGPIETQYF

j_gene: TRBJ2-6
d_gene: TRBD1
v_gene: TRBV5-1
abundance: -
CDR3nt: TGCGCCAGCAGCACCCTTGACAGGGGGCCCTCGAGGGCCAACGTCCTGACTTTC
CDR3aa: CASSTLDRGPSRANVLTF

j_gene: TRBJ2-7
d_gene: -
v_gene: TRBV12-3/TRBV12-4
abundance: -
CDR3nt: TGTGCCAGCACCTACTCCGGGACATTGAGCTCCTACGAGCAGTACTTC
CDR3aa: CASTYSGTLSSYEQYF

j_gene: TRBJ1-2
d_gene: -
v_gene: TRBV20-1
abundance: few
CDR3nt: TGCAGTGCTAGGCAGCAGGGATCCACCTTC
CDR3aa: CSARQQGSTF

j_gene: TRBJ2-1
d_gene: TRBD2
v_gene: TRBV5-1
abundance: once
CDR3nt: TGCGCCAGCAGCAGTAGCGGGAGTAGGAATGAGCAGTTCTTC
CDR3aa: CASSSSGSRNEQFF

j_gene: TRBJ2-3
d_gene: TRBD1
v_gene: TRBV25-1
abundance: few
CDR3nt: TGTGCCAGCAGTGAGACAGGGAAGACAGATACGCAGTATTTT
CDR3aa: CASSETGKTDTQYF

j_gene: TRBJ1-2
d_gene: -
v_gene: TRBV20-1
abundance: -
CDR3nt: TGCAGTGCTAGAGATTTGGGTGTACAATATGCCTATGGCTACACCTTC
CDR3aa: CSARDLGVQYAYGYTF

j_gene: TRBJ2-5
d_gene: -
v_gene: TRBV20-1
abundance: -
CDR3nt: TGCAGTGCTACATCCGCCAGGGCCTACCAAGAGACCCAGTACTTC
CDR3aa: CSATSARAYQETQYF

j_gene: TRBJ2-7
d_gene: -
v_gene: TRBV12-3/TRBV12-4
abundance: -
CDR3nt: TGTGCCAGCAGTTTAGCCCAGGGGCCTAGGTACGAGCAGTACTTC
CDR3aa: CASSLAQGPRYEQYF

j_gene: TRBJ2-7
d_gene: -
v_gene: TRBV28
abundance: -
CDR3nt: TGTGCCAGCAGTTTCACTATAGTGGGCGGGTCCTACGAGCAGTACTTC
CDR3aa: CASSFTIVGGSYEQYF

j_gene: TRBJ2-7
d_gene: -
v_gene: TRBV7-2
abundance: -
CDR3nt: TGTGCCAGCAGCCCAGTGGGGACTGTAGTATACGAGCAGTACTTC
CDR3aa: CASSPVGTVVYEQYF

j_gene: TRBJ2-1
d_gene: -
v_gene: TRBV4-1
abundance: -
CDR3nt: TGCGCCAGCAGCCAAGAGGGACCTGAGCAGTTCTTC
CDR3aa: CASSQEGPEQFF

j_gene: TRBJ2-5
d_gene: TRBD2
v_gene: TRBV20-1
abundance: -
CDR3nt: TGCAGTGCTAGAGGTTCTAGCGGGGGGGCGGTGGGCGAGACCCAGTACTTC
CDR3aa: CSARGSSGGAVGETQYF

j_gene: TRBJ1-1
d_gene: TRBD1
v_gene: TRBV29-1
abundance: -
CDR3nt: TGCAGCGTCCGGGACAGGGGGCGCAGAACTGAAGCTTTCTTT
CDR3aa: CSVRDRGRRTEAFF

j_gene: TRBJ2-7
d_gene: -
v_gene: TRBV25-1
abundance: few
CDR3nt: TGTGCCAGCTGGGGACCTAACTACGAGCAGTACTTC
CDR3aa: CASWGPNYEQYF

j_gene: TRBJ2-7
d_gene: TRBD2
v_gene: TRBV20-1
abundance: -
CDR3nt: TGCAGTGCTAGGGAACTAGCGGGGCCCTCCTACGAGCAGTACTTC
CDR3aa: CSARELAGPSYEQYF

j_gene: TRBJ1-2
d_gene: TRBD1
v_gene: TRBV5-1
abundance: many
CDR3nt: TGCGCCAGCAGCGACCGGGACAGCTATGGCTACACCTTC
CDR3aa: CASSDRDSYGYTF

j_gene: TRBJ2-1
d_gene: TRBD1
v_gene: TRBV5-1
abundance: few
CDR3nt: TGCGCCAGCAGCTATCATCAGGGGGCAATCTCCTACAATGAGCAGTTCTTC
CDR3aa: CASSYHQGAISYNEQFF

j_gene: TRBJ1-1
d_gene: TRBD1
v_gene: TRBV3-1
abundance: -
CDR3nt: TGTGCCAGCAGCAAACAGGGGGGGGCGGAAGCTTTCTTT
CDR3aa: CASSKQGGAEAFF

j_gene: TRBJ2-5
d_gene: -
v_gene: TRBV7-3
abundance: -
CDR3nt: TGTGCCAGCAGCTTAAGCCGGGTAGGGACCCAGTACTTC
CDR3aa: CASSLSRVGTQYF

j_gene: TRBJ1-1
d_gene: -
v_gene: TRBV3-1
abundance: -
CDR3nt: TGTGCCAGCAGCTCGGGACGGATCGCTACCATGAACACTGAAGCTTTCTTT
CDR3aa: CASSSGRIATMNTEAFF

j_gene: TRBJ1-2
d_gene: -
v_gene: TRBV21-1
abundance: -
CDR3nt: TGTGCCAGCAGCAAAGCGTTAGAGGGCGGATTAGGAGGCTACACCTTC
CDR3aa: CASSKALEGGLGGYTF

j_gene: TRBJ2-7
d_gene: -
v_gene: TRBV12-3/TRBV12-4
abundance: few
CDR3nt: TGTGCCAGCAGTTCAACGTTGAAAGCCTACGAGCAGTACTTC
CDR3aa: CASSSTLKAYEQYF

j_gene: TRBJ2-7
d_gene: -
v_gene: TRBV4-1
abundance: -
CDR3nt: TGCGCCAGCAGCCGCCGGCAGGACGAGCAGTACTTC
CDR3aa: CASSRRQDEQYF

j_gene: TRBJ1-2
d_gene: TRBD1
v_gene: TRBV4-2
abundance: -
CDR3nt: TGTGCCAGCAGCCAAAATTCCGCGGACAGGGCGGGCACCTTC
CDR3aa: CASSQNSADRAGTF

j_gene: TRBJ2-7
d_gene: TRBD1
v_gene: TRBV6-1
abundance: few
CDR3nt: TGTGCCAGCAGTGAAGCGGGGACAGGGGGCCTCTACGAGCAGTACTTC
CDR3aa: CASSEAGTGGLYEQYF

j_gene: TRBJ2-1
d_gene: -
v_gene: TRBV6-2/TRBV6-3
abundance: -
CDR3nt: TGTGCCAGCAGTTACCCCCGTGGGGTCGGAACGAACAATGAGCAGTTCTTC
CDR3aa: CASSYPRGVGTNNEQFF

j_gene: TRBJ1-5
d_gene: -
v_gene: TRBV7-9
abundance: -
CDR3nt: TGTGCCAGCAGCGCGGGATTTTTTGATCAGCCCCAGCATTTT
CDR3aa: CASSAGFFDQPQHF

j_gene: TRBJ2-3
d_gene: TRBD1
v_gene: TRBV7-9
abundance: few
CDR3nt: TGTGCCAGCAGCTCCGGACAGGGTTGGACAGATACGCAGTATTTT
CDR3aa: CASSSGQGWTDTQYF

j_gene: TRBJ2-5
d_gene: TRBD1
v_gene: TRBV7-9
abundance: few
CDR3nt: TGTGCCAGCAGCTCACCGACAGGGGTAGAGACCCAGTACTTC
CDR3aa: CASSSPTGVETQYF

j_gene: TRBJ2-7
d_gene: TRBD2
v_gene: TRBV4-2
abundance: -
CDR3nt: TGTGCCAGCAGCCAGATCGAGGGACTAGCGGGCTACGAGCAGTACTTC
CDR3aa: CASSQIEGLAGYEQYF

j_gene: TRBJ1-2
d_gene: -
v_gene: TRBV20-1
abundance: -
CDR3nt: TGCAGTGCTCCTGGGGGGGGGACCGGCCCTTATGGCTACACCTTC
CDR3aa: CSAPGGGTGPYGYTF

j_gene: TRBJ1-2
d_gene: -
v_gene: TRBV9
abundance: -
CDR3nt: TGTGCCAGCAGCACGGGACGGACGAACTATGGCTACACCTTC
CDR3aa: CASSTGRTNYGYTF

j_gene: TRBJ2-2
d_gene: TRBD2
v_gene: TRBV12-3/TRBV12-4
abundance: -
CDR3nt: TGTGCCAGCAGGATGCGGGAGGGCCTTGGCGGGGAGCTGTTTTTT
CDR3aa: CASRMREGLGGELFF